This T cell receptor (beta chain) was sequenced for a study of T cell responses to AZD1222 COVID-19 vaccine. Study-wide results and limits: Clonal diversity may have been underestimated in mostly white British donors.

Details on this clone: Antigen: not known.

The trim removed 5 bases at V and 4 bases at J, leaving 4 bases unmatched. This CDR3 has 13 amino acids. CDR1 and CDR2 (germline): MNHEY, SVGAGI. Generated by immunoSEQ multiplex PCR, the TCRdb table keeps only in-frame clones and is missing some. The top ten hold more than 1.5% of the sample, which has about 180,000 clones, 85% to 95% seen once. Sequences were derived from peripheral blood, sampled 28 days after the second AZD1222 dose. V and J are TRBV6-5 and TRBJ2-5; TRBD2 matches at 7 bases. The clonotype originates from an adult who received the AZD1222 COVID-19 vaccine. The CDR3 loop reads CASSPAGVETQYF. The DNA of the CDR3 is TGTGCCAGCAGTCCCGCGGGAGTAGAGACCCAGTACTTC.